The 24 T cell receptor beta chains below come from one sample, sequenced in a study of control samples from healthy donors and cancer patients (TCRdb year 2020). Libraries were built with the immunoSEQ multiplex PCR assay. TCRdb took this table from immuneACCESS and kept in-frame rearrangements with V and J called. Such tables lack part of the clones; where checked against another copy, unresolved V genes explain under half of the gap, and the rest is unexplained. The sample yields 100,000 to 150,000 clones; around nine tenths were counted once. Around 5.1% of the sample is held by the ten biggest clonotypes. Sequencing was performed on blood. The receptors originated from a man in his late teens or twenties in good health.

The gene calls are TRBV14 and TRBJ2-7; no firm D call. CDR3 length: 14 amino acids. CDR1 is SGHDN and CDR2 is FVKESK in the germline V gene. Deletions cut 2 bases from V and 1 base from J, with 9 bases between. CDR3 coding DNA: TGTGCCAGCAGCCAATTGTGGGATTCCTACGAGCAGTACTTC. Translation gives CASSQLWDSYEQYF.

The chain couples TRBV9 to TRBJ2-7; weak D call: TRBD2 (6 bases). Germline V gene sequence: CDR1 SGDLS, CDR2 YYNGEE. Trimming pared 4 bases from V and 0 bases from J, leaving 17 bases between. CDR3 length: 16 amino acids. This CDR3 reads CASSPSAGLSSYEQYF. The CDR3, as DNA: TGTGCCAGCAGCCCCTCCGCGGGACTGAGCTCCTACGAGCAGTACTTC.

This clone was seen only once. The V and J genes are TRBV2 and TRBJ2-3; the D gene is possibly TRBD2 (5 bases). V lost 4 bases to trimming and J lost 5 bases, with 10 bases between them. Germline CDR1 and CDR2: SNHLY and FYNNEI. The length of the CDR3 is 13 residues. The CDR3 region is CASSGEAGDTQYF. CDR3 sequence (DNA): TGTGCCAGCAGTGGAGAGGCGGGAGATACGCAGTATTTT.

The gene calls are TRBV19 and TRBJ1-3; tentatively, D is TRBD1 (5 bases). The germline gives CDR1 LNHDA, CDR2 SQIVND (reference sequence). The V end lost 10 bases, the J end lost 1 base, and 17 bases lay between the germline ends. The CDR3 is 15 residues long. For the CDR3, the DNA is TGTGCCACCAGAACAGTTTCAGGGTCTGGAAACACCATATATTTT. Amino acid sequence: CATRTVSGSGNTIYF.

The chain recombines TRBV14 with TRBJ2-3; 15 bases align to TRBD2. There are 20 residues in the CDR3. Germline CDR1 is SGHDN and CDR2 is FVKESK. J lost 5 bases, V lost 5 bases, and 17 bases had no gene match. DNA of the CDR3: TGTGCCAGCAGCAAGGGACTAGCGGGGGGCCGGGTGCTTCGACGAGATACGCAGTATTTT. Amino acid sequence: CASSKGLAGGRVLRRDTQYF.

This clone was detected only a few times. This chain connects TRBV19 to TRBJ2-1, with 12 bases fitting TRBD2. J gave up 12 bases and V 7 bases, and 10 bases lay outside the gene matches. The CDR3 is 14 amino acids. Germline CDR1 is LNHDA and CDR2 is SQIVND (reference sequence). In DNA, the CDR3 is TGTGCCAGTACCACTAGCGGGGGGTCCGGAGGGCAGTTCTTC. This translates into CASTTSGGSGGQFF.

Here the CDR3 reads CASSLVGSYNEQFF. In nucleotides, the CDR3 is TGTGCCAGCAGCTTAGTTGGCTCCTACAATGAGCAGTTCTTC. The chain carries TRBV7-2 and TRBJ2-1, with D unclear. Per the germline V gene, CDR1 is SGHTA and CDR2 is FQGNSA. V was shortened by 1 base and J by 0 bases, with 4 bases between the two germline ends. CDR3 length: 14 amino acids.

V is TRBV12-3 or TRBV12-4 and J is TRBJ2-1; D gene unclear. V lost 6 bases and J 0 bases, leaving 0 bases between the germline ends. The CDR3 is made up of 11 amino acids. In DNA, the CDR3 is TGTGCCAGCAGCTCCTACAATGAGCAGTTCTTC. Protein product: CASSSYNEQFF.

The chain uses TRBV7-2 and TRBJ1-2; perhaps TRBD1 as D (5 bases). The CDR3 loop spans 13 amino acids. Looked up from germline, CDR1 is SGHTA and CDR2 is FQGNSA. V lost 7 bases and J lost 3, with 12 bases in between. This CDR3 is CASTIRDYYGYTF. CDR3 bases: TGTGCCAGCACCATAAGGGACTACTATGGCTACACCTTC.

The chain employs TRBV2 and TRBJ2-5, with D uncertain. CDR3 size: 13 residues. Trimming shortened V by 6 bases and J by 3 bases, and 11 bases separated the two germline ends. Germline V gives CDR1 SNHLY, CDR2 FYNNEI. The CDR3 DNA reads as TGTGCCAGCAGCGTAGACCGAGAAGAGACCCAGTACTTC. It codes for CASSVDREETQYF. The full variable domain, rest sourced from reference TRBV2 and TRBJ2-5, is EPEVTQTPSHQVTQMGQEVILRCVPISNHLYFYWYRQILGQKVEFLVSFYNNEISEKSEIFDDQFSVERPDGSNFTLKIRSTKLEDSAMYFCASSVDREETQYFGPGTRLLVL.

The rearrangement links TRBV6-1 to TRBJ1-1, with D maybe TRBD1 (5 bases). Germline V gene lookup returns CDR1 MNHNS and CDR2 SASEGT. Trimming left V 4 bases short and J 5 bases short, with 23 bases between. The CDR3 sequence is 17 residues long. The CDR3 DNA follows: TGTGCCAGCAGTGGAGACACCGGGACCTCGTACGTTACTGAAGCTTTCTTT. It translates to CASSGDTGTSYVTEAFF.

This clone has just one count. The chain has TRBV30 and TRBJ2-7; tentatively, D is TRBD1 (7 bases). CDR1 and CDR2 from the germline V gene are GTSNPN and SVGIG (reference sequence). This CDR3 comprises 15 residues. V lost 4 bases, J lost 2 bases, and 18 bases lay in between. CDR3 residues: CAWTAAGQSPYEQYF. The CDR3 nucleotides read TGTGCCTGGACAGCGGCGGGACAGTCACCCTACGAGCAGTACTTC. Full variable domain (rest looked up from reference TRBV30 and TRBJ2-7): SQTIHQWPATLVQPVGSPLSLECTVEGTSNPNLYWYRQAAGRGLQLLFYSVGIGQISSEVPQNLSASRPQDRQFILSSKKLLLSDSGFYLCAWTAAGQSPYEQYFGPGTRLTVT.

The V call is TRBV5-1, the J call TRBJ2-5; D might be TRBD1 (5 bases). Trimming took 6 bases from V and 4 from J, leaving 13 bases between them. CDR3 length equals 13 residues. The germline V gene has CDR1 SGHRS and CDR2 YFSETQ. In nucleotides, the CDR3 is TGCGCCAGCACCAAGGGAAGGGGAGAGACCCAGTACTTC. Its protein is CASTKGRGETQYF.

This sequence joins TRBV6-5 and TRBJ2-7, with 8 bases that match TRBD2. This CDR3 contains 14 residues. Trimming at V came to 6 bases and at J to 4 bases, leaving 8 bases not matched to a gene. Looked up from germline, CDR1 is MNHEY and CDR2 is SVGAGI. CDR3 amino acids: CASRPLAGGYEQYF. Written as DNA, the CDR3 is TGTGCCAGCAGACCCCTCGCGGGGGGTTACGAGCAGTACTTC.

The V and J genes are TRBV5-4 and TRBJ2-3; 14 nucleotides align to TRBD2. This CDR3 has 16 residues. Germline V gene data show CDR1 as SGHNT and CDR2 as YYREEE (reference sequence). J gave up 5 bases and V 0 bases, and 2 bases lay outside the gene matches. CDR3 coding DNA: TGTGCCAGCAGCTTGGGACTAGCGGGGGGGCAAGATACGCAGTATTTT. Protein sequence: CASSLGLAGGQDTQYF.

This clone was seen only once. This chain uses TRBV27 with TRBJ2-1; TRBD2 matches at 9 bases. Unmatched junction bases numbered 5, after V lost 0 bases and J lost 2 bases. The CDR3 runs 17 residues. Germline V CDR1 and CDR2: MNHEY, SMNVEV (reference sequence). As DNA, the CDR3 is TGTGCCAGCAGTTTATCGGGCGGGGGGGCTACCTACAATGAGCAGTTCTTC. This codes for CASSLSGGGATYNEQFF.

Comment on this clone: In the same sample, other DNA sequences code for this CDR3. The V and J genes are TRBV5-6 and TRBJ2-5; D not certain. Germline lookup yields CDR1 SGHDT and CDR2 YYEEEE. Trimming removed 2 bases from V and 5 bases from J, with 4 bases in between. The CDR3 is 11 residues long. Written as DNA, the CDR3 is TGTGCCAGCAGCTTAAGGGAGACCCAGTACTTC. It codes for CASSLRETQYF. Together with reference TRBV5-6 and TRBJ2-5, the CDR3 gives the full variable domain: DAGVTQSPTHLIKTRGQQVTLRCSPKSGHDTVSWYQQALGQGPQFIFQYYEEEERQRGNFPDRFSGHQFPNYSSELNVNALLLGDSALYLCASSLRETQYFGPGTRLLVL.

This chain's CDR3 is CAWRKGLNTEAFF. The DNA for the CDR3 is TGTGCCTGGAGAAAGGGGTTGAACACTGAAGCTTTCTTT. The chain employs TRBV30 and TRBJ1-1, with a tentative D call TRBD1 (5 bases). This CDR3 comprises 13 residues. CDR1 and CDR2 (germline): GTSNPN, SVGIG (reference sequence). Between the trimmed V and J ends, which lost 3 bases and 0 bases, there was a span of 8 bases.

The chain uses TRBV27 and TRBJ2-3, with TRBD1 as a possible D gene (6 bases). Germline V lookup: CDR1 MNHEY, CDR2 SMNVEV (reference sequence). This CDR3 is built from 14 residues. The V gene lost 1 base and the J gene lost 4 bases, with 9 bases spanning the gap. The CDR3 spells CASSLYQGPDTQYF. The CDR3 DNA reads TGTGCCAGCAGTTTATATCAGGGGCCAGATACGCAGTATTTT.

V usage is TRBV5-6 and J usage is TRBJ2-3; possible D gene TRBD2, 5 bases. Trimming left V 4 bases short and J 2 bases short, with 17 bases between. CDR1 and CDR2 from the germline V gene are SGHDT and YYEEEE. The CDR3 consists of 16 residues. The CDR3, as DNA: TGTGCCAGCAGCCTGATTTTTGGGAGCTCCACAGATACGCAGTATTTT. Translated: CASSLIFGSSTDTQYF.

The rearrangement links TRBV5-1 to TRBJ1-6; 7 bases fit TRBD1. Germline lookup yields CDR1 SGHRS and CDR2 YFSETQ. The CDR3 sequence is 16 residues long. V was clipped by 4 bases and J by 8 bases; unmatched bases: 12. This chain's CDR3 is CASSPGQARGDSPLHF. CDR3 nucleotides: TGCGCCAGCAGCCCAGGACAGGCCCGAGGTGATTCACCCCTCCACTTT.

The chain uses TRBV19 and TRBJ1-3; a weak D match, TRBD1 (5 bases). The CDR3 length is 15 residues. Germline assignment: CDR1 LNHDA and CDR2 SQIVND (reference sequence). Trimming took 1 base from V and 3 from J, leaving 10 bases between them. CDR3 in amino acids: CASSIAGDGGNTIYF. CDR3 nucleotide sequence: TGTGCCAGTAGTATAGCGGGGGATGGTGGAAACACCATATATTTT. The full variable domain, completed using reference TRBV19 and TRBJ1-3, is DGGITQSPKYLFRKEGQNVTLSCEQNLNHDAMYWYRQDPGQGLRLIYYSQIVNDFQKGDIAEGYSVSREKKESFPLTVTSAQKNPTAFYLCASSIAGDGGNTIYFGEGSWLTVV.

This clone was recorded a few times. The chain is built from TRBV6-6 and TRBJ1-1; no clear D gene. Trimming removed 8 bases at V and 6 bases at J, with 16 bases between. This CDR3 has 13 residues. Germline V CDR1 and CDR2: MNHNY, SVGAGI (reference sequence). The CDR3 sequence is CASSTRFSSEAFF. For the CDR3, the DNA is TGTGCCAGCTCTACCCGGTTTTCATCTGAAGCTTTCTTT.

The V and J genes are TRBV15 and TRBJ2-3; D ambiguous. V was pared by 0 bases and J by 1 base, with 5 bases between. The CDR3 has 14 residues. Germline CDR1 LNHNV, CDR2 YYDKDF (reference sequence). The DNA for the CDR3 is TGTGCCACCAGCAGAGATAGAGGCACAGATACGCAGTATTTT. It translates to CATSRDRGTDTQYF.